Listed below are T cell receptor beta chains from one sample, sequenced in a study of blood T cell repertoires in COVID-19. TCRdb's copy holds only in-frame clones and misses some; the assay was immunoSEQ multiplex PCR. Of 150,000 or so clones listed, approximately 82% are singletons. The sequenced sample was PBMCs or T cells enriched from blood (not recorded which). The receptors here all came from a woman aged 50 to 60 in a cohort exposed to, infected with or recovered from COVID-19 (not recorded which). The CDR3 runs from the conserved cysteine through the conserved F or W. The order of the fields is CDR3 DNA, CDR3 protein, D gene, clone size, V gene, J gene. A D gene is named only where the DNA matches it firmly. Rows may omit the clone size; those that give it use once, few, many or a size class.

DNA: TGTGCCATCAGTGAGTCCCTGGGAGAGGCAGATACGCAGTATTTT
CDR3: CAISESLGEADTQYF
D: NA
size: NA
V: TRBV10-3
J: TRBJ2-3

DNA: TGTGCCAGCAGGGGGCAGGTCGAGCAGTACTTC
CDR3: CASRGQVEQYF
D: NA
size: few
V: TRBV28
J: TRBJ2-7

DNA: TGTGCCAGCAGCCCCTCTTCCAACACCGGGGAGCTGTTTTTT
CDR3: CASSPSSNTGELFF
D: NA
size: NA
V: TRBV7-2
J: TRBJ2-2

DNA: TGTGCCAGCAGCCCAGGACTAGCGGGAGTCTCTAATACGCAGTATTTT
CDR3: CASSPGLAGVSNTQYF
D: TRBD2
size: NA
V: TRBV9
J: TRBJ2-3

DNA: TGTGCCAGCAGCCAAGATCTTTCCGCGGGCGAAAAACTGTTTTTT
CDR3: CASSQDLSAGEKLFF
D: NA
size: NA
V: TRBV14
J: TRBJ1-4

DNA: TGCGCCAGCAGCTTAACAGAATTCTACGAGCAGTACTTC
CDR3: CASSLTEFYEQYF
D: NA
size: NA
V: TRBV5-1
J: TRBJ2-7

DNA: TGTGCCAGTAGTACGTGGACAGGGGAAGGGTCACCCCTCCACTTT
CDR3: CASSTWTGEGSPLHF
D: TRBD1
size: NA
V: TRBV19
J: TRBJ1-6

DNA: TGCGCCAGCAGCTCCCCGGGACAGGGGGGAGAGACCCAGTACTTC
CDR3: CASSSPGQGGETQYF
D: TRBD1
size: few
V: TRBV5-1
J: TRBJ2-5

DNA: TGTGCCAGCAGCTTAGAATCCGGGAGGCAGGTTGGAAACACCATATATTTT
CDR3: CASSLESGRQVGNTIYF
D: NA
size: NA
V: TRBV11-2
J: TRBJ1-3

DNA: TGTGCCAGTAGGACGGGACAGGTCGTTTCCTCCTCTGGGGCCAACGTCCTGACTTTC
CDR3: CASRTGQVVSSSGANVLTF
D: TRBD1
size: once
V: TRBV19
J: TRBJ2-6

DNA: TGCGCCAGCAGCTCGACAACATCTAATGAAAAACTGTTTTTT
CDR3: CASSSTTSNEKLFF
D: NA
size: once
V: TRBV5-1
J: TRBJ1-4

DNA: TGTGCCAGCAGCCAAGATCTAAGACAGGGGGCGTCGGATACGCAGTATTTT
CDR3: CASSQDLRQGASDTQYF
D: TRBD1
size: NA
V: TRBV3-1/TRBV3-2
J: TRBJ2-3

DNA: TGTGCCACCAGCAGAGGAGCCGCGAGCTACGAGCAGTACTTC
CDR3: CATSRGAASYEQYF
D: NA
size: once
V: TRBV15
J: TRBJ2-7

DNA: TGTGCCACCCAAGGAAGGAGGACAGGGGATGAAAAACTGTTTTTT
CDR3: CATQGRRTGDEKLFF
D: TRBD1
size: NA
V: TRBV19
J: TRBJ1-4

DNA: TGTGCCAGCAGTTTGATGCTCAGGGCGTCCCTTTATAGCAATCAGCCCCAGCATTTT
CDR3: CASSLMLRASLYSNQPQHF
D: NA
size: NA
V: TRBV28
J: TRBJ1-5

DNA: TGTGCCAGCAGCTACGGGGAGGGCAATCAGCCCCAGCATTTT
CDR3: CASSYGEGNQPQHF
D: NA
size: NA
V: TRBV3-1/TRBV3-2
J: TRBJ1-5

DNA: TGTGCCAGCAGGGGAAGGGTTGGACAGGGTCATAATTCACCCCTCCACTTT
CDR3: CASRGRVGQGHNSPLHF
D: TRBD1
size: NA
V: TRBV27
J: TRBJ1-6

DNA: TGTGCCAGCAGTGATGACAGCGGAAACACCATATATTTT
CDR3: CASSDDSGNTIYF
D: NA
size: NA
V: TRBV6-1
J: TRBJ1-3

DNA: TGTGCCAGCAGGCGCGGACAGGGACAAAACACTGAAGCTTTCTTT
CDR3: CASRRGQGQNTEAFF
D: TRBD1
size: NA
V: TRBV27
J: TRBJ1-1

DNA: TGTGCCAGCAGTGGGGCCGGGGGGCAGGGTCTAGATACGCAGTATTTT
CDR3: CASSGAGGQGLDTQYF
D: NA
size: NA
V: TRBV28
J: TRBJ2-3

DNA: TGTGCCAGCAGCGGAACGACAGGGGGCATCGATACGCAGTATTTT
CDR3: CASSGTTGGIDTQYF
D: TRBD1
size: NA
V: TRBV6-5
J: TRBJ2-3

DNA: TGTGCCAGTAGTTCTACAGGGGTCTATGGCTACACCTTC
CDR3: CASSSTGVYGYTF
D: TRBD1
size: NA
V: TRBV19
J: TRBJ1-2

DNA: TGTGCCAGCAGCCAACTAAGGGGGCTGGGTGGGCCTGAGGGCCTCACAGATACGCAGTATTTT
CDR3: CASSQLRGLGGPEGLTDTQYF
D: TRBD1
size: NA
V: TRBV14
J: TRBJ2-3